This T cell receptor (beta chain) was identified in a study of cytomegalovirus exposure and HLA in healthy donors. General study points: Versus the approximately 670-donor mean, an Asian-associated ancestry cluster reportedly showed fewer N-insertions in a later analysis. Most TCR sequences were seen very rarely across donors, but some public TCRs occurred in many.

PCR used 60 Vbeta primers and 13 Jbeta primers. Clones were read by immunoSEQ multiplex PCR, and TCRdb kept only the in-frame ones, dropping some. This table has 150,000 to 200,000 clones, roughly 68% appearing once. Of note for this clone: Its antigen is undetermined.

Trimming removed 4 bases at V and 6 bases at J, with 14 bases between. Germline V lookup: CDR1 SGHRS, CDR2 YFSETQ. There are 13 residues in the CDR3. The clonotype was recovered from a woman aged 25-40 years in good health and CMV-seronegative. Sequencing was done on a sample of PBMCs. The gene calls are TRBV5-1 and TRBJ2-7; D might be TRBD1 (6 bases). CDR3: CASSPTQGREQYF. CDR3 DNA: TGCGCCAGCAGCCCCACCCAGGGGCGCGAGCAGTACTTC.